What follows are 32 T cell receptor beta chains derived from one specimen sequenced in a study of blood T cell repertoires in COVID-19. Sequenced by immunoSEQ multiplex PCR; TCRdb stores in-frame clones only, minus some. The data contain about 98,000 clones, roughly 87% of them singletons. The sequencing input was peripheral blood. Receptors originate from a man aged 65 to 79 with acute or convalescent COVID-19.

The CDR3 nucleotides read TGTGCCAGCAGCTCCCGGGGGGATCCATGGGACACCATATATTTT. Translating it yields CASSSRGDPWDTIYF. The chain couples TRBV6-5 to TRBJ1-3, with a possible D match to TRBD1 (5 bases). CDR3 length equals 15 residues. V lost 6 bases and J 8 bases, leaving 20 bases between the germline ends. Germline lookup yields CDR1 MNHEY and CDR2 SVGAGI.

J is TRBJ2-5 and V is TRBV29-1, with D tentatively TRBD1 (5 bases). Between the trimmed V and J ends, which lost 5 bases and 0 bases, there was a span of 7 bases. Germline CDR1 is SQVTM and CDR2 is ANQGSEA. This CDR3 is built from 12 residues. The CDR3 loop reads CSVKQDQETQYF. The CDR3 DNA is TGCAGCGTTAAACAGGACCAAGAGACCCAGTACTTC. Filled out from reference TRBV29-1 and TRBJ2-5, the complete variable domain reads SAVISQKPSRDICQRGTSLTIQCQVDSQVTMMFWYRQQPGQSLTLIATANQGSEATYESGFVIDKFPISRPNLTFSTLTVSNMSPEDSSIYLCSVKQDQETQYFGPGTRLLVL.

The chain employs TRBV6-5 and TRBJ2-3; D remains unclear. V was clipped by 7 bases and J by 2 bases, with 13 bases between them. The CDR3 is 14 amino acids. Germline V gene lookup returns CDR1 MNHEY and CDR2 SVGAGI. For the CDR3, the DNA is TGTGCCAGCATGGTGGCAGGCGCCACAGATACGCAGTATTTT. Its translation: CASMVAGATDTQYF.

The rearrangement joins TRBV2 to TRBJ1-5; D is unclear. Between the trimmed V and J ends, which lost 8 bases and 7 bases, there was a span of 15 bases. CDR3 length equals 13 residues. Germline CDR1 and CDR2: SNHLY and FYNNEI. The CDR3 reads CASLGGDRQPQHF. The CDR3 nucleotides are TGTGCCAGCCTTGGCGGGGATAGGCAGCCCCAGCATTTT.

This chain links TRBV6-6 with TRBJ1-6; D is possibly TRBD1 (5 bases). Trimming removed 7 bases from V and 7 bases from J, with 8 bases in between. In germline, CDR1 is MNHNY, CDR2 SVGAGI (reference sequence). The CDR3 is 12 amino acids. CDR3 amino acids: CASTQGNSPLHF. CDR3 in DNA: TGTGCCAGCACCCAGGGAAATTCACCCCTCCACTTT.

The chain links TRBV7-7 to TRBJ2-5, with 8 bases matching TRBD1. This CDR3 comprises 15 residues. Germline trimming cut 0 bases from V and 4 bases from J; bases unmatched to any gene: 4. Germline V gives CDR1 SSHAT, CDR2 FNYEAQ (reference sequence). CDR3 sequence: CASSLARTGRETQYF. CDR3 bases: TGTGCCAGCAGCTTAGCTCGGACAGGGAGAGAGACCCAGTACTTC.

This rearrangement joins TRBV7-9 to TRBJ2-2; 8 nucleotides agree with TRBD2. Unmatched junction bases numbered 6, after V lost 1 base and J lost 5 bases. Germline V CDR1 and CDR2: SEHNR, FQNEAQ (reference sequence). CDR3 length: 16 amino acids. The CDR3: CASSLVAGTTTGELFF. CDR3 nucleotides: TGTGCCAGCAGCTTAGTAGCGGGGACTACAACCGGGGAGCTGTTTTTT. The full variable domain, completed using reference TRBV7-9 and TRBJ2-2, is DTGVSQNPRHKITKRGQNVTFRCDPISEHNRLYWYRQTLGQGPEFLTYFQNEAQLEKSRLLSDRFSAERPKGSFSTLEIQRTEQGDSAMYLCASSLVAGTTTGELFFGEGSRLTVL.

The genes are TRBV30 and TRBJ1-3; D remains ambiguous. This CDR3 contains 11 residues. Trimming left V 2 bases short and J 7 bases short, with 6 bases between. Germline V lookup: CDR1 GTSNPN, CDR2 SVGIG (reference sequence). The CDR3 here is CAWSPGNTIYF. CDR3 coding DNA: TGTGCCTGGAGTCCCGGGAACACCATATATTTT.

V usage is TRBV5-4 and J usage is TRBJ2-5; no definite D call. The germline V gene has CDR1 SGHNT and CDR2 YYREEE (reference sequence). Trimming stripped 0 bases from V and 0 bases from J, with 12 bases between. CDR3 size: 16 residues. CDR3 nucleotides: TGTGCCAGCAGCTTGGCCCTGCTCGACTACCAAGAGACCCAGTACTTC. It encodes CASSLALLDYQETQYF.

The chain combines TRBV4-1 with TRBJ2-5; the match to TRBD2 covers 12 bases. From germline, CDR1 is MGHRA and CDR2 YSYEKL. The CDR3 runs to 18 residues. V dropped 2 bases and J dropped 5; count of bases not matched to a gene: 12. The CDR3 nucleotides read TGCGCCAGCAGCCAACGCCTAGCGGGGGGGCCGTCTTGGGAGACCCAGTACTTC. This translates into CASSQRLAGGPSWETQYF.

The J gene is TRBJ1-3, the V gene TRBV10-3; D remains ambiguous. Trimming took 3 bases from V and 4 from J, leaving 10 bases between them. Germline CDR1 reads ENHRY; CDR2 reads SYGVKD. CDR3 length equals 14 residues. CDR3 DNA: TGTGCCATCAGTGAACCTATGGAGGGAAACACCATATATTTT. Its protein is CAISEPMEGNTIYF.

The chain joins TRBV29-1 to TRBJ1-1; D remains ambiguous. The CDR3 spans 12 residues. Per germline, CDR1 SQVTM and CDR2 ANQGSEA. Trimming removed 7 bases from V and 5 bases from J, with 14 bases in between. The CDR3 sequence: CSARGGITEAFF. The CDR3 DNA reads TGCAGCGCCCGAGGAGGGATAACTGAAGCTTTCTTT.

The V call is TRBV5-1, the J call TRBJ2-1, with TRBD1 matching over 8 bases. V lost 3 bases and J lost 3; bases outside the gene matches: 8. The germline CDR1 and CDR2 sequences are SGHRS and YFSETQ. CDR3 length: 16 residues. The CDR3, as DNA: TGCGCCAGCAGCTCTAACCGGGACAGGAACTACAATGAGCAGTTCTTC. It codes for CASSSNRDRNYNEQFF.

This clone was observed a few times. The chain has TRBV19 and TRBJ2-2, with D possibly matching TRBD2 (6 bases). V was pared by 11 bases and J by 1 base, with 17 bases between. CDR1 LNHDA and CDR2 SQIVND come from the germline V gene (reference sequence). CDR3 length: 15 residues. The CDR3, as DNA: TGTGCCTCCCTCAAGAGCGGGTTGAACACCGGGGAGCTGTTTTTT. It specifies CASLKSGLNTGELFF.

The V and J genes are TRBV29-1 and TRBJ2-7, with D possibly being TRBD2 (5 bases). The V end lost 1 base, the J end lost 11 bases, and 12 bases lay between the germline ends. Germline V gives CDR1 SQVTM, CDR2 ANQGSEA. CDR3 length: 11 amino acids. The CDR3 region is CSVEVLAREYF. The CDR3, as DNA: TGCAGCGTTGAAGTCCTAGCCCGTGAGTACTTC.

Here the CDR3 DNA reads TGTGCCAGCAGTGATGCGGTATTGATCGGGGGGATCTCCTACGAGCAGTACTTC. Translation: CASSDAVLIGGISYEQYF. V and J are TRBV6-4 and TRBJ2-7; 7 bases match TRBD2. Germline CDR1 MRHNA, CDR2 SNTAGT. Trimming at V came to 3 bases and at J to 0 bases, leaving 14 bases not matched to a gene. The CDR3 consists of 18 residues.

The rearrangement joins TRBV29-1 to TRBJ1-2; D perhaps matches TRBD1 (6 bases). Germline V gene lookup returns CDR1 SQVTM and CDR2 ANQGSEA. This CDR3 has 12 residues. Between the trimmed V and J ends, which lost 6 bases and 6 bases, there was a span of 14 bases. The CDR3 bases are TGCAGCGTCTCGAACCCAGGGGATGGCTACACCTTC. Translation: CSVSNPGDGYTF.

This clone has a handful of counts. The J gene is TRBJ1-2, the V gene TRBV21-1; the D call in the table, TRBD1, was not verified against the DNA. TRBV21-1 is a pseudogene segment. The CDR3 is 18 residues long. The DNA of the CDR3 is TGTGCCAGCAGCAACGAGAATTTCGGCAGGGGGTATAACTATGGCTACACCTTC. This sequence encodes CASSNENFGRGYNYGYTF.

V usage is TRBV19 and J usage is TRBJ1-5, with 10 nucleotides matching TRBD1. The ends lost 6 bases at V and 5 bases at J; junction bases unmatched: 10. The CDR3 runs 16 residues. CDR1 is LNHDA, CDR2 SQIVND, per germline (reference sequence). The CDR3 nucleotides are TGTGCCAGTAGAGACACCGGGACAGGGGCGTATCAGCCCCAGCATTTT. Its protein is CASRDTGTGAYQPQHF.

This clone was detected once. V usage is TRBV19 and J usage is TRBJ1-5, with D perhaps TRBD1 (5 bases). V was clipped by 4 bases and J by 6 bases, with 16 bases between them. The CDR3 is 15 amino acids. Germline V gives CDR1 LNHDA, CDR2 SQIVND (reference sequence). CDR3 in DNA: TGTGCCAGTAGTAAAGGGGCAGGGCTCGGTCAGCCCCAGCATTTT. Protein product: CASSKGAGLGQPQHF.

The chain links TRBV29-1 to TRBJ2-5; D might be TRBD2 (6 bases). Germline V gene lookup returns CDR1 SQVTM and CDR2 ANQGSEA. The V end was cut by 4 bases, the J end by 7 bases, with 13 bases between. CDR3 length equals 12 residues. CDR3 coding DNA: TGCAGCGTTGGGGGATACGGGGGGACCCAGTACTTC. It is translated as CSVGGYGGTQYF.

CDR3 region: CASSESRQLTGELFF. The CDR3 nucleotides are TGTGCCAGCAGTGAATCGAGACAGCTCACCGGGGAGCTGTTTTTT. The chain employs TRBV6-1 and TRBJ2-2; perhaps TRBD1 as D (5 bases). The germline CDR1 and CDR2 sequences are MNHNS and SASEGT. CDR3 size: 15 residues. Deletions cut 2 bases from V and 4 bases from J, with 11 bases between.

The chain employs TRBV5-8 and TRBJ1-1; the match to TRBD1 covers 7 bases. Germline V gene data show CDR1 as SGHTS and CDR2 as YDEGEE. The CDR3 runs 16 residues. V lost 4 bases and J lost 1; bases outside the gene matches: 10. This CDR3 is CASSPGQRDRNTEAFF. Written as DNA, the CDR3 is TGTGCCAGCAGCCCTGGCCAGAGGGACAGGAACACTGAAGCTTTCTTT. The full variable domain, with the rest looked up from reference TRBV5-8 and TRBJ1-1, is EAGVTQSPTHLIKTRGQQATLRCSPISGHTSVYWYQQALGLGLQFLLWYDEGEERNRGNFPPRFSGRQFPNYSSELNVNALELEDSALYLCASSPGQRDRNTEAFFGQGTRLTVV.

The J gene is TRBJ2-3, the V gene TRBV10-2, with a possible D match to TRBD2 (6 bases). Trimming took 6 bases from V and 2 from J, leaving 15 bases between them. The CDR3 contains 15 residues. Germline CDR1 reads WSHSY; CDR2 reads SAAADI. The CDR3 sequence is CASRSTRGNTDTQYF. In nucleotides, the CDR3 is TGCGCCAGCAGATCGACGCGGGGAAACACAGATACGCAGTATTTT.

The CDR3 bases are TGTGCCAGCAAACAACAGGGGGACACTGAAGCTTTCTTT. It specifies CASKQQGDTEAFF. This sequence joins TRBV6-4 and TRBJ1-1; the match to TRBD1 covers 8 bases. After removal of 7 bases from V and 3 bases from J, the junction contained 4 bases not matched to a gene. This CDR3 contains 13 residues. Germline-derived CDR1 and CDR2 are MRHNA and SNTAGT.

The chain couples TRBV25-1 to TRBJ1-6; perhaps TRBD1 as D (5 bases). CDR1 and CDR2 (germline): MGHDK, SYGVNS. This CDR3 is built from 12 residues. V was pared by 4 bases and J by 10 bases, with 8 bases between. The CDR3 is CASSAGNSPLHF. The DNA of the CDR3 is TGTGCCAGCAGTGCAGGGAACTCACCCCTCCACTTT.

A word on this clone: The junction departs from the called germline gene at one end, perhaps through a read error. The gene calls are TRBV25-1 and TRBJ2-7; D gene ambiguous. This CDR3 region has 13 residues. Germline V CDR1 and CDR2: MGHDK, SYGVNS. CDR3 region: CASSVTRTEAQAF. DNA for the CDR3: TGTGCCAGCAGTGTTACGAGAACAGAAGCTCAGGCCTTC.

This clone was observed a handful of times. The chain joins TRBV3-1 (or the pseudogene TRBV3-2) to TRBJ1-3; D gene unclear. The germline gives CDR1 LGHDT, CDR2 YNNKEL (reference sequence). Trimming took 4 bases from V and 0 from J, leaving 10 bases between them. There are 15 residues in the CDR3. The CDR3 is CASSPAGSSGNTIYF. CDR3 nucleotide sequence: TGTGCCAGCAGCCCGGCGGGAAGCTCTGGAAACACCATATATTTT.

The V and J genes are TRBV7-9 and TRBJ1-2, with 8 nucleotides matching TRBD1. CDR3 length: 15 residues. CDR1 and CDR2 from the germline V gene are SEHNR and FQNEAQ (reference sequence). Losses at the gene ends were 1 base for V and 4 bases for J; bases not matched to a gene: 5. DNA for the CDR3: TGTGCCAGCAGCTTAGGGACAGGGCCCCTCTATGGCTACACCTTC. As protein: CASSLGTGPLYGYTF.

The chain couples TRBV29-1 to TRBJ2-5, with a tentative D call TRBD1 (6 bases). The CDR3 spans 12 residues. Germline V CDR1 and CDR2: SQVTM, ANQGSEA. V lost 8 bases, J lost 6 bases, and 16 bases lay in between. The CDR3 region is CSTTGTRKTQYF. Here the CDR3 DNA reads TGCAGCACTACAGGGACCAGGAAGACCCAGTACTTC.

CDR3 bases: TGTGCCAGCAGCTCAGGGTTCCGGGATTCACCCCTCCACTTT. Translating gives CASSSGFRDSPLHF. The chain combines TRBV5-4 with TRBJ1-6; D may be TRBD1 (5 bases). The ends were cut back, 3 bases at V and 8 bases at J, with 12 bases in the middle. The germline gives CDR1 SGHNT, CDR2 YYREEE (reference sequence). The CDR3 covers 14 residues.

V gene TRBV4-1 combines with J gene TRBJ1-4; weak D call: TRBD1 (5 bases). Germline V gene lookup returns CDR1 MGHRA and CDR2 YSYEKL. V gave up 1 base and J gave up 2 bases, with 8 bases separating them. The CDR3 has 15 residues. CDR3 sequence (DNA): TGCGCCAGCAGCCAAGTGCCAGGGACTAATGAAAAACTGTTTTTT. Protein: CASSQVPGTNEKLFF.